This TCR beta chain is drawn from a study of blood T cell repertoires in COVID-19. The wider study: Samples of COVID-19 (acute and convalescent) were obtained from the United States, Italy and Spain. T cells, B-cell-depleted T cells, or PBMCs supplied cDNA or gDNA.

How the authors handled the data: Nucleated cell number was recorded as an estimate derived from reference gene primer amplification. Sequenced by immunoSEQ multiplex PCR; TCRdb stores in-frame clones only, minus some. The V and J calls and the clone size are those of that table, but D and trimming were determined from the DNA. Of fewer than 250,000 clones listed, under 80% were seen once; the top ten hold around 12%. Trimming removed 7 bases from V and 7 bases from J, with 23 bases in between. Per germline, CDR1 MNHEY and CDR2 SVGEGT. The CDR3 has 15 residues. The sequence was collected from a woman aged 45-65 years with acute or convalescent COVID-19. The source material was peripheral blood. The chain recombines TRBV6-2 or TRBV6-3 with TRBJ2-7, with TRBD1 as a possible D gene (6 bases). This chain's CDR3 is CASTPSYRVRREQYF. CDR3 coding DNA: TGTGCCAGCACCCCGTCTTACAGGGTCCGGAGAGAGCAGTACTTC.